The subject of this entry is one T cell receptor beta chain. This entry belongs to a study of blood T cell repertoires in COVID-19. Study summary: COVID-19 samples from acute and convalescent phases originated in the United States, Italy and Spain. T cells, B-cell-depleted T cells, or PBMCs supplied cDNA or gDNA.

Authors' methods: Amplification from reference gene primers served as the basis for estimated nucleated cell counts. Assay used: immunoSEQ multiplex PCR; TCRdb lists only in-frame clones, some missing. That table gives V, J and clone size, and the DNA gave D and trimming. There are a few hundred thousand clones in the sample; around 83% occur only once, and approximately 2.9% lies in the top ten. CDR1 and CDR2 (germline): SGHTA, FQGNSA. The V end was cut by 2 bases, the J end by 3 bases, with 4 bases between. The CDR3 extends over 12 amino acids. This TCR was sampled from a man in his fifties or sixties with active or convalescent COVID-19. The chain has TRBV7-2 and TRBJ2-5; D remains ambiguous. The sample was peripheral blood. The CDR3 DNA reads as TGTGCCAGCAGCTTACCTAAAGAGACCCAGTACTTC. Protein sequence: CASSLPKETQYF.